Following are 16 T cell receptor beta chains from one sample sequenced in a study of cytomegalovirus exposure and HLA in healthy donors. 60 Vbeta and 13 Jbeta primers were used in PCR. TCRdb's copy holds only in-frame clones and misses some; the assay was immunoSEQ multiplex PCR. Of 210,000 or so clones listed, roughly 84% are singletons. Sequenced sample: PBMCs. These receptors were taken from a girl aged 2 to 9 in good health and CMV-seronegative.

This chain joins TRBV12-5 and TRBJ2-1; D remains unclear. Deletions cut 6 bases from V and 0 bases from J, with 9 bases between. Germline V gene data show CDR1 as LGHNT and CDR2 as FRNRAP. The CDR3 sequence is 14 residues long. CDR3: CASGLSYSYNEQFF. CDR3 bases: TGTGCTAGTGGGCTTAGTTACTCCTACAATGAGCAGTTCTTC.

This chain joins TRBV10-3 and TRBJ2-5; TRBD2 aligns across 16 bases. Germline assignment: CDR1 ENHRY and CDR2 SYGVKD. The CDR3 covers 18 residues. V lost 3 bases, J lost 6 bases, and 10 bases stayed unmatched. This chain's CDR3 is CAISDQGTSGGAGKTQYF. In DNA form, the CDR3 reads TGTGCCATCAGTGACCAAGGGACTAGCGGGGGGGCGGGGAAGACCCAGTACTTC.

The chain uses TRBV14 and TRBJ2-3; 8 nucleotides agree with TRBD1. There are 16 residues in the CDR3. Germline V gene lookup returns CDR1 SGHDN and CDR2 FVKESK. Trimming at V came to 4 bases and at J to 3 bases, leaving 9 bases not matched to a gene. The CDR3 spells CASSPLGQGATDTQYF. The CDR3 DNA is TGTGCCAGCAGCCCCCTGGGGCAGGGGGCGACAGATACGCAGTATTTT.

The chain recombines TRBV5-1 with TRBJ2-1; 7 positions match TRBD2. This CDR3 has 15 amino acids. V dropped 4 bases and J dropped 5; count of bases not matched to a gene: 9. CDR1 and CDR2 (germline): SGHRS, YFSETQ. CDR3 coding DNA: TGCGCCAGCAGCAACGTAGCGGGTTCCAACAATGAGCAGTTCTTC. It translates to CASSNVAGSNNEQFF.

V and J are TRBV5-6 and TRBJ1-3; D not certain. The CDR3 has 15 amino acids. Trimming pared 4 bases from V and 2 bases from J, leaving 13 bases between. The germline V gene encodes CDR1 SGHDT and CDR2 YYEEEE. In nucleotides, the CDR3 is TGTGCCAGCAGCACCATCCCCGCAGCTGGAAACACCATATATTTT. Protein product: CASSTIPAAGNTIYF.

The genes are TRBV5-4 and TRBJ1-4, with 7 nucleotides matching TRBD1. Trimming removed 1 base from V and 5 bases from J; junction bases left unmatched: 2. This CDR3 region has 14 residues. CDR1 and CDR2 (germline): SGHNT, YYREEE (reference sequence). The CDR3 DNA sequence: TGTGCCAGCAGCTTGACGACAGGGAATGAAAAACTGTTTTTT. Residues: CASSLTTGNEKLFF.

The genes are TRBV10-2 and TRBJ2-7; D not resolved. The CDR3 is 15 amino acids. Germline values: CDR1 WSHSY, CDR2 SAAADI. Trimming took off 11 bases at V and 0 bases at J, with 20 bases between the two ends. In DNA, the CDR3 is TGCGCCTCGCGAGACACCGCTTACAGCTCCTACGAGCAGTACTTC. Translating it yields CASRDTAYSSYEQYF.

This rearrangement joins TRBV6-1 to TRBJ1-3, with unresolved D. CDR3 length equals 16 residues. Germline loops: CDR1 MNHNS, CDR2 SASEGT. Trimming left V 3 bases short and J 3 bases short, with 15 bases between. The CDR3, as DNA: TGTGCCAGCAGTGACTATCGCATAACGGGTGGAAACACCATATATTTT. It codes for CASSDYRITGGNTIYF.

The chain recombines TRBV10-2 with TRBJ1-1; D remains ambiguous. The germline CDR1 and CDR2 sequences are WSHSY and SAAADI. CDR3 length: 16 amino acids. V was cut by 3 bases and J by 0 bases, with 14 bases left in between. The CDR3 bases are TGCGCCAGCAGTGATACGAGGGCTAGCATGAACACTGAAGCTTTCTTT. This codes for CASSDTRASMNTEAFF.

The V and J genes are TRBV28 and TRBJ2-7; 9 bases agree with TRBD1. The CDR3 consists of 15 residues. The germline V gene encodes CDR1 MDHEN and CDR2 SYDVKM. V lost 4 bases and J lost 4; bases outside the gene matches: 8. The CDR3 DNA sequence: TGTGCCAGCAGTTCACCGGGACAGGGAGCATACGAGCAGTACTTC. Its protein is CASSSPGQGAYEQYF.

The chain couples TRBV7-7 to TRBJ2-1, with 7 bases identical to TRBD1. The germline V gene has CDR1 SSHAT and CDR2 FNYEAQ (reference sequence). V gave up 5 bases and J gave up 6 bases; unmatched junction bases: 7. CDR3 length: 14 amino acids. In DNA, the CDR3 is TGTGCCAGCAGCCTTAACAGGGGTGCCAATGAGCAGTTCTTC. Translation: CASSLNRGANEQFF.

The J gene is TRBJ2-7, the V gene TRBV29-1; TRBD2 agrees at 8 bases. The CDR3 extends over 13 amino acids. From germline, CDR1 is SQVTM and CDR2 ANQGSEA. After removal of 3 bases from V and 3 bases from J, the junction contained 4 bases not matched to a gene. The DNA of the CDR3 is TGCAGCGTTGAGGGACGGGGGGGCTACGAGCAGTACTTC. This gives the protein CSVEGRGGYEQYF.

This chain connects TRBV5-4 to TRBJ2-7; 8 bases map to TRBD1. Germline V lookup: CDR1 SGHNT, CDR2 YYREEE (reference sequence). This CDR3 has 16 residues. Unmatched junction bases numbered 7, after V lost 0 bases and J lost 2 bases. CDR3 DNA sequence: TGTGCCAGCAGCTTGGCACCACAGGGGGGTGCCTACGAGCAGTACTTC. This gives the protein CASSLAPQGGAYEQYF. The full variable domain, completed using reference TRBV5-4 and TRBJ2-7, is ETGVTQSPTHLIKTRGQQVTLRCSSQSGHNTVSWYQQALGQGPQFIFQYYREEENGRGNFPPRFSGLQFPNYSSELNVNALELDDSALYLCASSLAPQGGAYEQYFGPGTRLTVT.

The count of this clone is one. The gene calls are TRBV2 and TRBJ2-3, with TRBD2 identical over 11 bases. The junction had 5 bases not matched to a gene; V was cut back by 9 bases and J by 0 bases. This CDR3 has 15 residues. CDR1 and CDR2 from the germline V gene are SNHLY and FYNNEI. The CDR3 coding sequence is TGTGCCAGATCTAGCGGGGGGACTAGCACAGATACGCAGTATTTT. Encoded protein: CARSSGGTSTDTQYF.

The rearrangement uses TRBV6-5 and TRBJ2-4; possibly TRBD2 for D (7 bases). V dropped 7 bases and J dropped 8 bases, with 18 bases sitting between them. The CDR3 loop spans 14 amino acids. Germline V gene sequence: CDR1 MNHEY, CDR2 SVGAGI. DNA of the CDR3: TGTGCCAGCAAGGGGGGAGGGCCCGTCGACATTCAGTACTTC. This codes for CASKGGGPVDIQYF.

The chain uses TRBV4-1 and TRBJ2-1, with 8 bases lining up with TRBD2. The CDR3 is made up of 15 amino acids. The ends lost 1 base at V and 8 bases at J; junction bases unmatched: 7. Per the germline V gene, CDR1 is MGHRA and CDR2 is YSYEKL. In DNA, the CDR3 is TGCGCCAGCAGCCAAGGAGCGGGAGTCCGCTATGAGCAGTTCTTC. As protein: CASSQGAGVRYEQFF.